Below, 19 T cell receptor beta chains from the same sample are listed, as sequenced in a study of shared clonotypes between healthy human individuals. Some clones are missing from TCRdb's copy, which holds only in-frame ones; the method was immunoSEQ multiplex PCR. The sample contains about 1,500,000 clones, around 97% of which appear only once. Source material: naive CD4+ T cells sorted from blood. Subset indicated: CD45RA+ positively selected. These TCRs come from a man younger than 40 in good health.

This chain uses TRBV13 with TRBJ2-1; D may be TRBD2 (6 bases). CDR1 and CDR2 from the germline V gene are PRHDT and FYEKMQ (reference sequence). This CDR3 contains 15 residues. The V gene lost 5 bases and the J gene lost 3 bases, with 14 bases spanning the gap. CDR3 bases: TGTGCCAGCAGCGCACGACTAGACGTCTACAATGAGCAGTTCTTC. This codes for CASSARLDVYNEQFF.

The chain combines TRBV6-4 with TRBJ2-1; TRBD2 agrees at 10 bases. The CDR3 totals 14 residues. The germline CDR1 and CDR2 sequences are MRHNA and SNTAGT. The trim removed 4 bases at V and 9 bases at J, leaving 6 bases unmatched. The DNA of the CDR3 is TGTGCCAGCAGTGTAGAAGGACTAGCGGTTGAGCAGTTCTTC. This codes for CASSVEGLAVEQFF.

This chain uses TRBV25-1 with TRBJ2-1; D ambiguous. The CDR3 runs 15 residues. Germline V lookup: CDR1 MGHDK, CDR2 SYGVNS. The germline V and J ends were trimmed by 3 bases and 5 bases, with 14 bases remaining between them. CDR3 sequence: CASSEPAGRHNEQFF. CDR3 in DNA: TGTGCCAGCAGTGAGCCTGCCGGGCGGCACAATGAGCAGTTCTTC.

The chain couples TRBV28 to TRBJ2-7, with TRBD2 identical over 9 bases. Looked up from germline, CDR1 is MDHEN and CDR2 is SYDVKM. This CDR3 contains 13 residues. V dropped 11 bases and J dropped 5; count of bases not matched to a gene: 10. CDR3 coding DNA: TGTGCCGGGCGGAAGGCGGGGGGGAACGAGCAGTACTTC. It translates to CAGRKAGGNEQYF.

In regard to this clone: Other DNA variants within this sample encode the same CDR3. DNA of the CDR3: TGTGCCAGTAGCCCGCGGGGCAGGGGCAATCAGCCCCAGCATTTT. It is translated as CASSPRGRGNQPQHF. The chain carries TRBV19 and TRBJ1-5, with D perhaps matching TRBD1 (5 bases). V lost 6 bases and J lost 2, with 14 bases in between. The CDR3 is made up of 15 amino acids. Germline V CDR1 and CDR2: LNHDA, SQIVND (reference sequence). The full variable domain, its missing parts supplied by reference TRBV19 and TRBJ1-5, is DGGITQSPKYLFRKEGQNVTLSCEQNLNHDAMYWYRQDPGQGLRLIYYSQIVNDFQKGDIAEGYSVSREKKESFPLTVTSAQKNPTAFYLCASSPRGRGNQPQHFGDGTRLSIL.

The rearrangement uses TRBV5-1 and TRBJ1-1; possible D gene TRBD1, 6 bases. Germline lookup yields CDR1 SGHRS and CDR2 YFSETQ. The V gene lost 4 bases and the J gene lost 8 bases, with 18 bases spanning the gap. There are 14 residues in the CDR3. Here the CDR3 DNA reads TGCGCCAGCAGCCCGACCAACATAAGGGGGGAAGCTTTCTTT. Amino acids: CASSPTNIRGEAFF. The variable domain in full, completed from reference TRBV5-1 and TRBJ1-1, reads KAGVTQTPRYLIKTRGQQVTLSCSPISGHRSVSWYQQTPGQGLQFLFEYFSETQRNKGNFPGRFSGRQFSNSRSEMNVSTLELGDSALYLCASSPTNIRGEAFFGQGTRLTVV.

The chain joins TRBV19 to TRBJ2-2; 7 bases align to TRBD1. V dropped 7 bases and J dropped 0; count of bases not matched to a gene: 5. Per germline, CDR1 LNHDA and CDR2 SQIVND (reference sequence). The length of the CDR3 is 15 residues. CDR3 in DNA: TGTGCCAGTAAGAATGGACAGGCGAACACCGGGGAGCTGTTTTTT. This sequence encodes CASKNGQANTGELFF.

The chain has TRBV6-5 and TRBJ1-5; no clear D. In germline, CDR1 is MNHEY, CDR2 SVGAGI. Trimming removed 3 bases from V and 3 bases from J, with 6 bases in between. The CDR3 runs to 13 residues. CDR3 in DNA: TGTGCCAGCAGTTATAAGGACAATCAGCCCCAGCATTTT. Its protein is CASSYKDNQPQHF.

J is TRBJ2-7 and V is TRBV5-4, with 7 bases lining up with TRBD2. Germline CDR1 and CDR2: SGHNT and YYREEE (reference sequence). The CDR3 runs to 13 residues. The trim removed 2 bases at V and 3 bases at J, leaving 2 bases unmatched. Here the CDR3 reads CASSLSGNYEQYF. Here the CDR3 DNA reads TGTGCCAGCAGCTTAAGCGGGAACTACGAGCAGTACTTC.

The chain recombines TRBV28 with TRBJ2-1; 12 bases agree with TRBD2. V lost 8 bases, J lost 7 bases, and 12 bases stayed unmatched. Germline CDR1 MDHEN, CDR2 SYDVKM. There are 16 residues in the CDR3. The CDR3 loop is CASDGLAGLGSNEQFF. The CDR3 DNA reads as TGTGCCAGCGATGGACTAGCGGGGCTGGGGAGTAATGAGCAGTTCTTC.

The chain combines TRBV19 with TRBJ2-1; D unclear. The V end lost 4 bases, the J end lost 0 bases, and 13 bases lay between the germline ends. The CDR3 contains 16 residues. CDR1 and CDR2 from the germline V gene are LNHDA and SQIVND (reference sequence). The chain's CDR3 is CASSTWTVSSYNEQFF. The CDR3 coding sequence is TGTGCCAGTAGTACCTGGACCGTGAGCTCCTACAATGAGCAGTTCTTC.

The V and J genes are TRBV29-1 and TRBJ2-1, with D perhaps matching TRBD1 (7 bases). This CDR3 is 12 amino acids long. V lost 3 bases and J 10 bases, leaving 13 bases between the germline ends. Germline assignment: CDR1 SQVTM and CDR2 ANQGSEA. In DNA, the CDR3 is TGCAGCGTTGACCCAGGAGGGGGCGAGCAGTTCTTC. Its translation is CSVDPGGGEQFF.

To note about this clone: Other DNA sequences in the sample encode the same CDR3. The V and J genes are TRBV5-1 and TRBJ2-1; D ambiguous. The CDR3 has 14 amino acids. The V gene lost 2 bases and the J gene lost 0 bases, with 6 bases spanning the gap. Germline V lookup: CDR1 SGHRS, CDR2 YFSETQ. The CDR3 region has the DNA TGCGCCAGCAGCTTTTCGGGCTCCTACAATGAGCAGTTCTTC. Translation: CASSFSGSYNEQFF.

The chain couples TRBV27 to TRBJ2-7; perhaps TRBD1 as D (6 bases). Germline CDR1 is MNHEY and CDR2 is SMNVEV (reference sequence). Trimming shortened V by 3 bases and J by 6 bases, and 12 bases separated the two germline ends. The CDR3 consists of 13 residues. The CDR3 loop reads CASSFPGHSEQYF. In DNA form, the CDR3 reads TGTGCCAGCAGTTTCCCGGGACACTCCGAGCAGTACTTC.

A single count supports this clone. The chain carries TRBV29-1 and TRBJ1-1; D not certain. Germline V lookup: CDR1 SQVTM, CDR2 ANQGSEA. This CDR3 spans 15 amino acids. Trimming left V 5 bases short and J 1 base short, with 17 bases between. CDR3 nucleotide sequence: TGCAGCGTTAGAAGGCTTGCCGGCTCGAACACTGAAGCTTTCTTT. As protein: CSVRRLAGSNTEAFF. The full variable domain, in which reference TRBV29-1 and TRBJ1-1 provide the parts outside the CDR3, is SAVISQKPSRDICQRGTSLTIQCQVDSQVTMMFWYRQQPGQSLTLIATANQGSEATYESGFVIDKFPISRPNLTFSTLTVSNMSPEDSSIYLCSVRRLAGSNTEAFFGQGTRLTVV.

The genes are TRBV14 and TRBJ2-1; D remains unclear. The V end lost 6 bases, the J end lost 2 bases, and 11 bases lay between the germline ends. The length of the CDR3 is 14 residues. Per germline, CDR1 SGHDN and CDR2 FVKESK. The DNA of the CDR3 is TGTGCCAGCAGTAGGTTTGACCCCTACAATGAGCAGTTCTTC. Its protein product is CASSRFDPYNEQFF. The whole variable domain, filled in from reference TRBV14 and TRBJ2-1, reads EAGVTQFPSHSVIEKGQTVTLRCDPISGHDNLYWYRRVMGKEIKFLLHFVKESKQDESGMPNNRFLAERTGGTYSTLKVQPAELEDSGVYFCASSRFDPYNEQFFGPGTRLTVL.

The chain uses TRBV6-1 and TRBJ2-5; D is unclear. Trimming removed 3 bases at V and 5 bases at J, with 10 bases between. The V gene's germline CDR1 is MNHNS and CDR2 SASEGT. The CDR3 is 13 residues long. Here the CDR3 reads CASSEVGMETQYF. The CDR3 DNA reads as TGTGCCAGCAGTGAGGTGGGGATGGAGACCCAGTACTTC.

The count of this clone is one. This chain connects TRBV5-1 to TRBJ2-4; D not resolved. The CDR3 length is 17 residues. Trimming removed 0 bases at V and 0 bases at J, with 13 bases between. Germline CDR1 is SGHRS and CDR2 is YFSETQ. The CDR3 reads CASSLEPQILAKNIQYF. CDR3 nucleotide sequence: TGCGCCAGCAGCTTGGAACCACAAATTCTAGCCAAAAACATTCAGTACTTC.

This clone was seen more than once but under ten times. The genes are TRBV7-2 and TRBJ2-1, with D possibly matching TRBD1 (5 bases). CDR3 length equals 13 residues. V was pared by 2 bases and J by 5 bases, with 7 bases between. CDR1 SGHTA and CDR2 FQGNSA come from the germline V gene. In DNA, the CDR3 is TGTGCCAGCAGCTTATCCAGGGACAATGAGCAGTTCTTC. Its translation: CASSLSRDNEQFF.